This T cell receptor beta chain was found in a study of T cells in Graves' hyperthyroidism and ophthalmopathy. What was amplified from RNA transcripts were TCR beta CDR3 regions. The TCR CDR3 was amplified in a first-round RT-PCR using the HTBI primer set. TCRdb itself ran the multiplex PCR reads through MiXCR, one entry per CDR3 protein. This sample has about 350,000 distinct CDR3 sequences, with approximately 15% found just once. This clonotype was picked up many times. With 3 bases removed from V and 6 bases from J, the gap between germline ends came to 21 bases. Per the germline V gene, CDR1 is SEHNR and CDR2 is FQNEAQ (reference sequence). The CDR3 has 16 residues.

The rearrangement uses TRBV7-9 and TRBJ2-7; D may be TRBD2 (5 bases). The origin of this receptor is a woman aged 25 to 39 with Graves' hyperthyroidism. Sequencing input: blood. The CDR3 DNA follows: TGTGCCAGCAGCTTGTCCCGAGTAGGAGGCTTGTTCGAGCAGTACTTC. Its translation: CASSLSRVGGLFEQYF.